Each of the 21 T cell receptor beta chains below was sequenced from the same sample in a study of cytotoxic CD8 clonotypes in ibrutinib-treated CLL. Here immunoSEQ multiplex PCR was the method, and the copy in TCRdb shows in-frame clones only, minus some. The data show over 200,000 clones, roughly 73% seen once. Here the sequenced sample was PBMCs, taken after 12 months of ibrutinib treatment. The receptors here all came from a human donor with chronic lymphocytic leukemia.

The chain couples TRBV7-9 to TRBJ1-2; 7 bases line up with TRBD1. V trimming: 5 bases; J trimming: 4 bases; junction bases outside the gene matches: 19. CDR1 is SEHNR and CDR2 is FQNEAQ in the germline V gene (reference sequence). The CDR3 contains 18 residues. The CDR3 coding sequence is TGTGCCAGCAGCCCAGGCAGACAGGGTTTGGGTGACGGCTATGGCTACACCTTC. This encodes CASSPGRQGLGDGYGYTF. Filled out from reference TRBV7-9 and TRBJ1-2, the complete variable domain reads DTGVSQNPRHKITKRGQNVTFRCDPISEHNRLYWYRQTLGQGPEFLTYFQNEAQLEKSRLLSDRFSAERPKGSFSTLEIQRTEQGDSAMYLCASSPGRQGLGDGYGYTFGSGTRLTVV.

The rearrangement uses TRBV19 and TRBJ1-2, with D possibly being TRBD1 (5 bases). Germline loops: CDR1 LNHDA, CDR2 SQIVND (reference sequence). Trimming stripped 1 base from V and 4 bases from J, with 16 bases between. The CDR3 has 16 residues. The CDR3 DNA is TGTGCCAGTAGTATAGGGGACGGCCGGACGGGCTATGGCTACACCTTC. This translates into CASSIGDGRTGYGYTF.

The chain recombines TRBV4-2 with TRBJ1-5; no definite D call. CDR3 length equals 13 residues. Trimming pared 2 bases from V and 6 bases from J, leaving 8 bases between. Germline V gene data show CDR1 as LGHNA and CDR2 as YNFKEQ. The CDR3 bases are TGTGCCAGCAGCCAAACGATCGGTCAGCCCCAGCATTTT. It encodes CASSQTIGQPQHF.

The chain employs TRBV18 and TRBJ1-2; weak D call: TRBD1 (5 bases). V was shortened by 1 base and J by 2 bases, with 8 bases between the two germline ends. Germline CDR1 and CDR2: KGHSH and LQKENI. The CDR3 covers 14 residues. DNA for the CDR3: TGTGCCAGCTCACCACAGGGGTCCAACTATGGCTACACCTTC. Its translation: CASSPQGSNYGYTF.

The chain employs TRBV2 and TRBJ2-1; TRBD1 matches at 7 bases. CDR3 length equals 14 residues. CDR1 is SNHLY, CDR2 FYNNEI, per germline. Losses at the gene ends were 6 bases for V and 7 bases for J; bases not matched to a gene: 9. CDR3 nucleotides: TGTGCCAGCAGGGGGACAGCCCGTGGGAATGAGCAGTTCTTC. As protein: CASRGTARGNEQFF.

The J gene is TRBJ1-2, the V gene TRBV2, with no clear D. V lost 6 bases to trimming and J lost 4 bases, with 18 bases between them. Germline CDR1 SNHLY, CDR2 FYNNEI. The CDR3 has 15 residues. The CDR3 coding sequence is TGTGCCAGCAGCGACACAAGCTGGGTTGGCTATGGCTACACCTTC. Encoded protein: CASSDTSWVGYGYTF.

This sequence joins TRBV19 and TRBJ1-1; unclear D gene. The V and J ends lost 3 bases and 8 bases respectively, with 7 bases between them. Germline V CDR1 and CDR2: LNHDA, SQIVND (reference sequence). The CDR3 loop spans 11 amino acids. The DNA of the CDR3 is TGTGCCAGTAGTATCCCGTACGAAGCTTTCTTT. Protein sequence: CASSIPYEAFF.

The J gene is TRBJ2-7, the V gene TRBV6-5, with D possibly being TRBD1 (5 bases). Germline V gene data show CDR1 as MNHEY and CDR2 as SVGAGI. The CDR3 consists of 15 residues. Deletions cut 0 bases from V and 4 bases from J, with 13 bases between. The DNA of the CDR3 is TGTGCCAGCAGTTACTCAAGGGGTCTAGGGTACGAGCAGTACTTC. Translated, it gives CASSYSRGLGYEQYF.

Note on this clone: This sample includes further DNA sequences coding for the same CDR3. The rearrangement links TRBV5-1 to TRBJ1-2; maybe TRBD1 (5 bases). The CDR3 spans 12 residues. V lost 4 bases and J 7 bases, leaving 11 bases between the germline ends. Per the germline V gene, CDR1 is SGHRS and CDR2 is YFSETQ. In DNA, the CDR3 is TGCGCCAGCAGCCTAGGGGAGGGTGGCTACACCTTC. As protein: CASSLGEGGYTF.

The gene calls are TRBV6-5 and TRBJ1-3; D might be TRBD1 (5 bases). Trimming removed 0 bases at V and 8 bases at J, with 11 bases between. Germline V gene sequence: CDR1 MNHEY, CDR2 SVGAGI. The CDR3 runs to 14 residues. This chain's CDR3 is CASSYSTGRHTIYF. CDR3 coding DNA: TGTGCCAGCAGTTACTCGACGGGACGGCACACCATATATTTT.

J is TRBJ2-3 and V is TRBV7-8; 14 bases line up with TRBD2. V shed 1 base and J 4 bases; nucleotides not matched to a gene: 1. Germline CDR1 SGHVS, CDR2 FQNEAQ. This CDR3 has 16 amino acids. CDR3 nucleotides: TGTGCCAGCAGCTTAGGACTAGCGGGAGGGGCAGATACGCAGTATTTT. Encoded protein: CASSLGLAGGADTQYF.

The V and J genes are TRBV5-5 and TRBJ1-2; D gene uncertain. The CDR3 has 14 residues. Trimming stripped 1 base from V and 5 bases from J, with 12 bases between. Germline CDR1 is SGHKS and CDR2 is YYEKEE (reference sequence). CDR3 DNA sequence: TGTGCCAGCAGCTTGACTTTGTCGGGGTATGGCTACACCTTC. Its translation: CASSLTLSGYGYTF.

This chain's CDR3 is CASSLDDRVGKLFF. Here the CDR3 DNA reads TGCGCCAGCAGCTTGGATGACCGGGTTGGGAAACTGTTTTTT. The chain uses TRBV5-1 and TRBJ1-4; D uncertain. The CDR3 length is 14 residues. Trimming pared 0 bases from V and 11 bases from J, leaving 14 bases between. Germline CDR1 and CDR2: SGHRS and YFSETQ.

The CDR3 loop is CASSFAIQLNTGELFF. The DNA of the CDR3 is TGCGCCAGCAGCTTCGCCATCCAACTCAACACCGGGGAGCTGTTTTTT. The chain uses TRBV5-1 and TRBJ2-2; D gene unclear. The CDR3 contains 16 residues. The ends were cut back, 2 bases at V and 2 bases at J, with 13 bases in the middle. Germline loops: CDR1 SGHRS, CDR2 YFSETQ.

The J gene is TRBJ2-3, the V gene TRBV10-1; 7 bases match TRBD1. The CDR3 is 17 amino acids. Per germline, CDR1 WNHNN and CDR2 SYGVQD (reference sequence). V shed 0 bases and J 2 bases; nucleotides not matched to a gene: 8. CDR3 DNA sequence: TGCGCCAGCAGTGAGTCTGGGACAGTAATCCCCACAGATACGCAGTATTTT. Protein: CASSESGTVIPTDTQYF.

The rearrangement links TRBV10-1 to TRBJ2-7; D remains unclear. CDR3 length equals 13 residues. Germline CDR1 reads WNHNN; CDR2 reads SYGVQD (reference sequence). The ends were cut back, 3 bases at V and 0 bases at J, with 6 bases in the middle. CDR3 in amino acids: CASSDSYSYEQYF. The CDR3 DNA sequence: TGCGCCAGCAGTGATAGTTACTCCTACGAGCAGTACTTC.

The rearrangement joins TRBV12-5 to TRBJ2-1, with 12 bases aligning to TRBD2. Germline V gene data show CDR1 as LGHNT and CDR2 as FRNRAP. This CDR3 is 15 amino acids long. J gave up 7 bases and V 6 bases, and 7 bases lay outside the gene matches. The CDR3 sequence: CASGFLAGGWNEQFF. CDR3 nucleotide sequence: TGTGCTAGTGGATTTCTAGCGGGAGGGTGGAATGAGCAGTTCTTC.

The rearrangement joins TRBV11-2 to TRBJ2-7, with 7 bases aligning to TRBD1. The CDR3 has 16 amino acids. The V gene's germline CDR1 is SGHAT and CDR2 FQNNGV. V gave up 1 base and J gave up 0 bases; unmatched junction bases: 6. The CDR3 spells CASSLGGWTGSYEQYF. The DNA of the CDR3 is TGTGCCAGCAGCTTAGGCGGTTGGACAGGCTCCTACGAGCAGTACTTC. Drawing the rest from reference TRBV11-2 and TRBJ2-7, the complete variable domain is EAGVAQSPRYKIIEKRQSVAFWCNPISGHATLYWYQQILGQGPKLLIQFQNNGVVDDSQLPKDRFSAERLKGVDSTLKIQPAKLEDSAVYLCASSLGGWTGSYEQYFGPGTRLTVT.

This rearrangement joins TRBV19 to TRBJ2-7; TRBD2 aligns across 10 bases. V trimming: 5 bases; J trimming: 3 bases; junction bases outside the gene matches: 4. Germline CDR1 LNHDA, CDR2 SQIVND (reference sequence). The length of the CDR3 is 14 residues. The CDR3 protein is CASSGGTSDYEQYF. DNA of the CDR3: TGTGCCAGTAGTGGTGGGACTAGCGACTACGAGCAGTACTTC.

The chain is built from TRBV30 and TRBJ1-2, with a possible D match to TRBD1 (5 bases). The CDR3 totals 14 residues. Germline CDR1 and CDR2: GTSNPN and SVGIG (reference sequence). V shed 3 bases and J shed 3 bases, with 14 bases lying between them. The CDR3 region has the DNA TGTGCCTGGAGCCAAACAGGAATTCACTATGGCTACACCTTC. Translated: CAWSQTGIHYGYTF.

This clone turned up a few times. This chain links TRBV7-9 with TRBJ2-7; tentative D call: TRBD2 (6 bases). V was cut by 0 bases and J by 6 bases, with 12 bases left in between. CDR1 is SEHNR, CDR2 FQNEAQ, per germline (reference sequence). This CDR3 has 14 amino acids. The CDR3 loop reads CASSLAFGGSEQYF. Written as DNA, the CDR3 is TGTGCCAGCAGCTTAGCGTTCGGGGGATCCGAGCAGTACTTC.